These 22 T cell receptor beta chains came from one sample sequenced in a study of cytotoxic CD8 clonotypes in ibrutinib-treated CLL. Data came from immunoSEQ multiplex PCR; TCRdb stores just in-frame clones and leaves some out. In the table there are about 68,000 clones, 68% of which are singletons. The specimen was PBMCs, collected after 12 months of ibrutinib treatment. These receptors all stem from a human donor with chronic lymphocytic leukemia.

This clone was seen just once. The J gene is TRBJ2-7, the V gene TRBV11-2, with D hard to call. The V end lost 3 bases, the J end lost 6 bases, and 15 bases lay between the germline ends. CDR3 size: 14 residues. CDR1 is SGHAT and CDR2 is FQNNGV in the germline V gene. The CDR3 loop reads CASSFSSSPGEQYF. The CDR3 DNA sequence: TGTGCCAGCAGCTTTTCCAGCTCCCCTGGCGAGCAGTACTTC.

The V gene is TRBV5-1, the J gene TRBJ2-5, with 9 bases identical to TRBD2. The germline V gene has CDR1 SGHRS and CDR2 YFSETQ. CDR3 length equals 16 residues. J gave up 2 bases and V 0 bases, and 5 bases lay outside the gene matches. CDR3 sequence: CASSLAGTSTQETQYF. CDR3 in DNA: TGCGCCAGCAGCTTGGCAGGGACTAGCACGCAAGAGACCCAGTACTTC.

V and J are TRBV11-2 and TRBJ2-3; perhaps TRBD2 as D (5 bases). V was pared by 5 bases and J by 2 bases, with 11 bases between. This CDR3 comprises 14 residues. Germline V gene data show CDR1 as SGHAT and CDR2 as FQNNGV. The CDR3 sequence is CASSPGLTTDTQYF. CDR3 sequence (DNA): TGTGCCAGCAGCCCCGGACTGACCACAGATACGCAGTATTTT.

CDR3 residues: CASSLIGQGGGYTF. The CDR3 DNA reads TGTGCCAGCAGCTTAATAGGGCAGGGAGGCGGCTACACCTTC. This rearrangement joins TRBV7-3 to TRBJ1-2; D is possibly TRBD1 (5 bases). Germline CDR1 and CDR2: SGHTA and FQGTGA. The CDR3 sequence is 14 residues long. Trimming took off 1 base at V and 8 bases at J, with 14 bases between the two ends.

V gene TRBV7-9 combines with J gene TRBJ1-2; D not resolved. Germline lookup yields CDR1 SEHNR and CDR2 FQNEAQ (reference sequence). Deletions cut 0 bases from V and 7 bases from J, with 9 bases between. The length of the CDR3 is 13 residues. CDR3 residues: CASSLASGFGYTF. The CDR3 DNA reads as TGTGCCAGCAGCTTAGCGTCGGGTTTTGGCTACACCTTC.

V usage is TRBV6-5 and J usage is TRBJ2-3, with unresolved D. The germline CDR1 and CDR2 sequences are MNHEY and SVGAGI. Trimming took off 3 bases at V and 5 bases at J, with 12 bases between the two ends. The CDR3 extends over 14 amino acids. CDR3 nucleotides: TGTGCCAGCAGTTATTTCGGGTGGGGAGATACGCAGTATTTT. Encoded protein: CASSYFGWGDTQYF.

This clone was counted a few times. This chain joins TRBV28 and TRBJ2-7; D is unresolved. V was clipped by 3 bases and J by 5 bases, with 17 bases between them. The CDR3 extends over 15 amino acids. Per germline, CDR1 MDHEN and CDR2 SYDVKM. The CDR3 DNA is TGTGCCAGCAGTTTTTCAGGCCCTGGCCGGAACGAGCAGTACTTC. This encodes CASSFSGPGRNEQYF.

CDR3 sequence: CAWSFATGLFNEKLFF. CDR3 nucleotide sequence: TGTGCCTGGAGTTTTGCGACCGGTTTATTTAATGAAAAACTGTTTTTT. This chain connects TRBV30 to TRBJ1-4; D remains ambiguous. This CDR3 has 16 amino acids. Germline assignment: CDR1 GTSNPN and CDR2 SVGIG (reference sequence). V gave up 2 bases and J gave up 4 bases, with 17 bases separating them. Drawing the rest from reference TRBV30 and TRBJ1-4, the complete variable domain is SQTIHQWPATLVQPVGSPLSLECTVEGTSNPNLYWYRQAAGRGLQLLFYSVGIGQISSEVPQNLSASRPQDRQFILSSKKLLLSDSGFYLCAWSFATGLFNEKLFFGSGTQLSVL.

The table lists this clone with a few counts. The V gene is TRBV5-5, the J gene TRBJ1-3, with TRBD1 matching over 8 bases. The CDR3 totals 14 residues. Germline trimming cut 5 bases from V and 4 bases from J; bases unmatched to any gene: 5. Germline loops: CDR1 SGHKS, CDR2 YYEKEE (reference sequence). CDR3 in DNA: TGTGCCAGCAGACCTACAGGGGGAGGAAACACCATATATTTT. Its protein is CASRPTGGGNTIYF.

V usage is TRBV28 and J usage is TRBJ1-5; D unresolved. V shed 7 bases and J shed 7 bases, with 14 bases lying between them. The germline V gene encodes CDR1 MDHEN and CDR2 SYDVKM. The CDR3 has 13 amino acids. The CDR3 spells CASNRRASQPQHF. DNA of the CDR3: TGTGCCAGCAACAGAAGGGCTTCACAGCCCCAGCATTTT.

This rearrangement joins TRBV6-1 to TRBJ1-1, with a possible D match to TRBD1 (5 bases). Germline loops: CDR1 MNHNS, CDR2 SASEGT. V lost 4 bases and J 0 bases, leaving 9 bases between the germline ends. There are 14 residues in the CDR3. The CDR3 region is CASSVMTVNTEAFF. In nucleotides, the CDR3 is TGTGCCAGCAGTGTAATGACAGTGAACACTGAAGCTTTCTTT.

This clone was counted a few times. V usage is TRBV6-5 and J usage is TRBJ1-6; D perhaps matches TRBD1 (6 bases). The V gene's germline CDR1 is MNHEY and CDR2 SVGAGI. V lost 9 bases to trimming and J lost 4 bases, with 10 bases between them. The CDR3 contains 13 residues. The chain's CDR3 is CASRTGYNSPLHF. CDR3 nucleotide sequence: TGTGCCAGTAGAACAGGGTATAATTCACCCCTCCACTTT.

This clone was seen a handful of times. The V call is TRBV6-5, the J call TRBJ2-1, with a weak D call TRBD2 (6 bases). The CDR3 spans 11 residues. Deletions cut 11 bases from V and 8 bases from J, with 13 bases between. The germline gives CDR1 MNHEY, CDR2 SVGAGI. The CDR3 protein is CAVEEGYEQFF. CDR3 bases: TGTGCCGTCGAGGAGGGGTATGAGCAGTTCTTC.

The gene calls are TRBV13 and TRBJ2-7, with D possibly TRBD1 on 5 matching bases. This CDR3 has 12 residues. V was pared by 0 bases and J by 11 bases, with 11 bases between. Per germline, CDR1 PRHDT and CDR2 FYEKMQ (reference sequence). The CDR3 here is CASSLGTAVKYF. Written as DNA, the CDR3 is TGTGCCAGCAGCTTAGGGACAGCCGTCAAGTACTTC.

This chain connects TRBV6-5 to TRBJ1-3, with D maybe TRBD1 (6 bases). The germline V and J ends were trimmed by 5 bases and 0 bases, with 11 bases remaining between them. The CDR3 is 15 residues long. The germline V gene encodes CDR1 MNHEY and CDR2 SVGAGI. The CDR3 nucleotides are TGTGCCAGCAGTCGGGGGGGCCCCTCTGGAAACACCATATATTTT. This codes for CASSRGGPSGNTIYF.

This clone was seen a few times. The chain is built from TRBV13 and TRBJ2-7, with TRBD2 matching 9 bases. The CDR3 contains 16 residues. Germline lookup yields CDR1 PRHDT and CDR2 FYEKMQ (reference sequence). V lost 0 bases and J lost 7; bases outside the gene matches: 10. Here the CDR3 reads CASSLGLAGVPGEQYF. In DNA, the CDR3 is TGTGCCAGCAGCTTAGGCTTAGCGGGGGTCCCCGGGGAGCAGTACTTC.

The V call is TRBV19, the J call TRBJ1-2, with 7 bases identical to TRBD1. This CDR3 contains 15 residues. Germline V lookup: CDR1 LNHDA, CDR2 SQIVND (reference sequence). V lost 1 base to trimming and J lost 4 bases; unmatched junction nucleotides: 6. This CDR3 is CASSIGRQGAYGYTF. The CDR3 DNA reads TGTGCCAGTAGTATAGGAAGACAGGGCGCCTATGGCTACACCTTC.

The rearrangement joins TRBV5-8 to TRBJ2-7; 9 bases match TRBD1. The V and J ends lost 0 bases and 1 base, in that order; junction bases with no gene match: 5. The germline V gene has CDR1 SGHTS and CDR2 YDEGEE. The CDR3 consists of 16 residues. The CDR3 spells CASSLDPGQGSYEQYF. The CDR3 region has the DNA TGTGCCAGCAGCTTGGACCCGGGACAGGGATCCTACGAGCAGTACTTC.

V is TRBV11-2 and J is TRBJ1-2; D call uncertain. Trimming stripped 0 bases from V and 4 bases from J, with 6 bases between. CDR1 and CDR2 (germline): SGHAT, FQNNGV. This CDR3 has 13 residues. CDR3 sequence: CASSLELFYGYTF. CDR3 DNA sequence: TGTGCCAGCAGCTTAGAATTGTTCTATGGCTACACCTTC.

This chain links TRBV11-2 with TRBJ2-2, with D possibly TRBD1 on 5 matching bases. The germline CDR1 and CDR2 sequences are SGHAT and FQNNGV. This CDR3 contains 14 residues. V was trimmed by 5 bases and J by 5 bases, leaving 12 bases between them. The CDR3 bases are TGTGCCAGCAGCACGACAGTCCCAACCGGGGAGCTGTTTTTT. Its translation is CASSTTVPTGELFF.

This clone came up a few times. The chain carries TRBV6-1 and TRBJ1-3, with D hard to call. Germline CDR1 and CDR2: MNHNS and SASEGT. There are 14 residues in the CDR3. V lost 3 bases and J 8 bases, leaving 14 bases between the germline ends. The CDR3 DNA follows: TGTGCCAGCAGTGAGGTCTACCGGGCAGACACCATATATTTT. It is translated as CASSEVYRADTIYF.

As DNA, the CDR3 is TGTGCCTGGAGTTCAACGGAAATGACTGAAGCTTTCTTT. It codes for CAWSSTEMTEAFF. The chain uses TRBV30 and TRBJ1-1, with D hard to call. V lost 2 bases to trimming and J lost 5 bases, with 12 bases between them. This CDR3 is 13 amino acids long. Germline V lookup: CDR1 GTSNPN, CDR2 SVGIG (reference sequence).